The clone carrying this T cell receptor (beta chain) was seen a few times. As yet, its antigen is unknown. Method: immunoSEQ multiplex PCR; TCRdb's copy keeps in-frame clones and lacks some. The data show under 40,000 clones, about 89% seen once. These data are taken from a study of T cell responses to AZD1222 COVID-19 vaccine. Study observations and caveats: At study baseline, merely more than 5 AZD1222 recipients were seropositive.

Germline V lookup: CDR1 SEHNR, CDR2 FQNEAQ (reference sequence). The CDR3 is 17 amino acids. V gave up 5 bases and J gave up 1 base, with 20 bases separating them. The chain employs TRBV7-9 and TRBJ1-2; possibly TRBD1 for D (6 bases). The sequenced sample was peripheral blood, obtained on day 0 of AZD1222 vaccination. The origin of this receptor is an adult in good health. The CDR3 DNA reads TGTGCCAGCAGCCCGCCCGGAGGGGGGGGTAGTAACTATGGCTACACCTTC. It is translated as CASSPPGGGGSNYGYTF.